A single sample gave rise to the 4 T cell receptor beta chains below, sequenced in a study of OX40 agonist ivuxolimab in advanced cancers. Receptors were amplified or captured by the immunoSEQ multiplex PCR assay. Imported from immuneACCESS, the table was reduced by TCRdb to in-frame sequences with V and J called. These copies leave out some clones; in studies compared against another copy, an unresolved V gene accounts for under half, and the cause of the remainder is not known. The table for this sample lists 45,000 to 55,000 clones; around 84% of them were counted only once. Roughly a tenth of the sample lies in the top ten. The material was CD4+ or CD8+ T cells sorted from blood, obtained in a trial of the OX40 agonist ivuxolimab. The source of these receptors is an adult with an advanced solid tumor such as melanoma, head and neck, liver or kidney cancer.

In the case of this clone: At one boundary the junction diverges from the germline segment, which might be a read error. DNA for the CDR3: TGTGCCAGTAGTAAGATGGGGGAAGTCACTGACGCTTTCTTT. Translated: CASSKMGEVTDAFF. The rearrangement uses TRBV19 and TRBJ1-1; D is possibly TRBD1 (5 bases). The CDR3 runs 14 residues. Germline values: CDR1 LNHDA, CDR2 SQIVND (reference sequence).

The chain carries TRBV29-1 and TRBJ1-1; TRBD1 aligns across 7 bases. CDR3 length: 14 residues. CDR1 and CDR2 (germline): SQVTM, ANQGSEA. With 5 bases clipped from V and 6 bases from J, the junction kept 12 bases outside the gene matches. The CDR3 here is CSVLRQGVISEAFF. CDR3 bases: TGCAGCGTTTTAAGACAGGGAGTAATTTCTGAAGCTTTCTTT.

The V gene is TRBV11-3, the J gene TRBJ2-5, with D tentatively TRBD1 or TRBD2 (5 bases each). Germline values: CDR1 SGHNT, CDR2 YENEEA. The CDR3 is made up of 13 amino acids. V gave up 5 bases and J gave up 2 bases, with 9 bases separating them. CDR3 sequence (DNA): TGTGCCAGCAGCGGGACGGCACAAGAGACCCAGTACTTC. This translates into CASSGTAQETQYF.

This clone appeared once. J is TRBJ2-1 and V is TRBV5-4; weak D call: TRBD2 (5 bases). Germline V gene sequence: CDR1 SGHNT, CDR2 YYREEE (reference sequence). The ends were cut back, 2 bases at V and 6 bases at J, with 9 bases in the middle. This CDR3 is 13 amino acids long. The CDR3 here is CASSFDGLNEQFF. The CDR3 DNA reads as TGTGCCAGCAGCTTTGATGGACTCAATGAGCAGTTCTTC.